The 12 T cell receptor beta chains below all came from one sample that was sequenced in a study of cytomegalovirus exposure and HLA in healthy donors. With 60 Vbeta and 13 Jbeta primers, the PCR was carried out. Profiling relied on immunoSEQ multiplex PCR, and the TCRdb table lists in-frame clones only, not all of them. The table lists some 130,000 clones, 76% of them singletons, with over 2.5% in the top ten. Input material: PBMCs. These receptors originate from a man aged 40-49 years in good health and CMV-seronegative.

The V and J genes are TRBV11-3 and TRBJ2-1; perhaps TRBD2 as D (6 bases). Germline V CDR1 and CDR2: SGHNT, YENEEA. CDR3 length: 16 amino acids. Trimming took off 0 bases at V and 5 bases at J, with 14 bases between the two ends. In DNA form, the CDR3 reads TGTGCCAGCAGCTTAGATCCCGGGGGAACGGACAATGAGCAGTTCTTC. This encodes CASSLDPGGTDNEQFF. Full variable domain (missing parts from reference TRBV11-3 and TRBJ2-1): EAGVVQSPRYKIIEKKQPVAFWCNPISGHNTLYWYLQNLGQGPELLIRYENEEAVDDSQLPKDRFSAERLKGVDSTLKIQPAELGDSAVYLCASSLDPGGTDNEQFFGPGTRLTVL.

This sequence joins TRBV27 and TRBJ2-7; no firm D call. Looked up from germline, CDR1 is MNHEY and CDR2 is SMNVEV (reference sequence). The CDR3 sequence is 13 residues long. Trimming removed 8 bases at V and 0 bases at J, with 11 bases between. The CDR3 loop reads CASAQSPSYEQYF. The CDR3 DNA reads TGTGCCAGCGCACAGAGCCCCTCCTACGAGCAGTACTTC.

The V and J genes are TRBV5-1 and TRBJ2-1; 7 bases fit TRBD1. The CDR3 contains 16 residues. With V trimmed by 4 bases and J by 8 bases, 15 bases remained unmatched. The V gene's germline CDR1 is SGHRS and CDR2 YFSETQ. The CDR3 bases are TGCGCCAGCAGCCAAACCGTAGGACAGGCCGGGGATGAGCAGTTCTTC. Its protein product is CASSQTVGQAGDEQFF.

The rearrangement links TRBV6-5 to TRBJ1-1; D gene unclear. The CDR3 totals 15 residues. From germline, CDR1 is MNHEY and CDR2 SVGAGI. The germline V and J ends were trimmed by 0 bases and 5 bases, with 13 bases remaining between them. The CDR3: CASSYSGARVTEAFF. In nucleotides, the CDR3 is TGTGCCAGCAGTTACTCAGGCGCGCGGGTGACTGAAGCTTTCTTT.

This clone occurred a few times. V usage is TRBV11-2 and J usage is TRBJ2-3, with D possibly being TRBD2 (5 bases). CDR3 length: 17 residues. The V gene lost 3 bases and the J gene lost 2 bases, with 18 bases spanning the gap. Per the germline V gene, CDR1 is SGHAT and CDR2 is FQNNGV. The CDR3 bases are TGTGCCAGCAGCTTTTTCAGTGGGAGCTCAAACACAGATACGCAGTATTTT. Translated: CASSFFSGSSNTDTQYF.

The chain uses TRBV4-1 and TRBJ1-1; D may be TRBD1 (6 bases). Germline lookup yields CDR1 MGHRA and CDR2 YSYEKL. Trimming pared 3 bases from V and 1 base from J, leaving 9 bases between. The CDR3 loop spans 14 amino acids. The CDR3 DNA sequence: TGCGCCAGCAGCCACGGACAGCCGAACACTGAAGCTTTCTTT. Translated, it gives CASSHGQPNTEAFF.

V is TRBV25-1 and J is TRBJ2-6, with D possibly matching TRBD1 (5 bases). The CDR3 totals 17 residues. The ends were cut back, 8 bases at V and 0 bases at J, with 17 bases in the middle. The germline V gene has CDR1 MGHDK and CDR2 SYGVNS. The CDR3 sequence: CASAWGGTNSGANVLTF. CDR3 nucleotide sequence: TGTGCCAGCGCGTGGGGCGGCACTAACTCTGGGGCCAACGTCCTGACTTTC.

This clone has only one observation. V usage is TRBV30 and J usage is TRBJ1-4; D might be TRBD1 (5 bases). This CDR3 spans 13 amino acids. Between the trimmed V and J ends, which lost 5 bases and 4 bases, there was a span of 11 bases. Germline assignment: CDR1 GTSNPN and CDR2 SVGIG (reference sequence). CDR3 DNA sequence: TGTGCCTGGCAGCGGGGGAGTAATGAAAAACTGTTTTTT. Translation: CAWQRGSNEKLFF.

This clone appeared many times. The chain recombines TRBV4-3 with TRBJ2-1; tentative D call: TRBD2 (7 bases). The germline CDR1 and CDR2 sequences are LGHNA and YSLEER. V lost 1 base to trimming and J lost 6 bases, with 10 bases between them. The CDR3 runs to 14 residues. In DNA form, the CDR3 reads TGCGCCAGCAGCCAAGCGGGGGGCCTCAATGAGCAGTTCTTC. It translates to CASSQAGGLNEQFF.

The gene calls are TRBV6-4 and TRBJ2-3, with a possible D match to TRBD2 (6 bases). The CDR3 has 16 residues. The V and J ends lost 5 bases and 1 base respectively, with 16 bases between them. Germline loops: CDR1 MRHNA, CDR2 SNTAGT. The CDR3, as DNA: TGTGCCAGCAGTCGAGACCGTAGCGGCCGCACAGATACGCAGTATTTT. Protein sequence: CASSRDRSGRTDTQYF.

The chain recombines TRBV29-1 with TRBJ2-4, with D perhaps matching TRBD1 (5 bases). Germline CDR1 SQVTM, CDR2 ANQGSEA. The CDR3 is 13 amino acids. V was trimmed by 6 bases and J by 0 bases, leaving 9 bases between them. CDR3 amino acids: CSVTRVAKNIQYF. The DNA for the CDR3 is TGCAGCGTGACCAGGGTAGCCAAAAACATTCAGTACTTC.

V usage is TRBV30 and J usage is TRBJ1-1; no firm D call. The CDR3 spans 11 residues. Trimming removed 5 bases at V and 0 bases at J, with 4 bases between. Germline loops: CDR1 GTSNPN, CDR2 SVGIG (reference sequence). CDR3 sequence (DNA): TGTGCCTGGCAGATGAACACTGAAGCTTTCTTT. Translation: CAWQMNTEAFF.